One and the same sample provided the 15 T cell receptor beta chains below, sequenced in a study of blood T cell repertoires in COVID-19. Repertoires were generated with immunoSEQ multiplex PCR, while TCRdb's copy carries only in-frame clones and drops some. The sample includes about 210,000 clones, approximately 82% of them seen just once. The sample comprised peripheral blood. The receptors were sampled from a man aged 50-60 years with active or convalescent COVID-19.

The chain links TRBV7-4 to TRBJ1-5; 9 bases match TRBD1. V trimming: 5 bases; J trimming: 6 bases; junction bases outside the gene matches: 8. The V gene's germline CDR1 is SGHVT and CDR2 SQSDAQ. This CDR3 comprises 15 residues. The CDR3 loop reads CASSLPTGGGQPQHF. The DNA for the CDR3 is TGTGCCAGCAGCCTCCCTACAGGGGGCGGTCAGCCCCAGCATTTT.

This CDR3 is CASSSSGAGEMNTEAFF. As DNA, the CDR3 is TGTGCCAGCAGCTCCTCCGGGGCAGGGGAGATGAACACTGAAGCTTTCTTT. The chain links TRBV13 to TRBJ1-1; D possibly corresponds to TRBD1 (6 bases). The V end lost 4 bases, the J end lost 0 bases, and 18 bases lay between the germline ends. The germline gives CDR1 PRHDT, CDR2 FYEKMQ (reference sequence). The CDR3 has 17 residues.

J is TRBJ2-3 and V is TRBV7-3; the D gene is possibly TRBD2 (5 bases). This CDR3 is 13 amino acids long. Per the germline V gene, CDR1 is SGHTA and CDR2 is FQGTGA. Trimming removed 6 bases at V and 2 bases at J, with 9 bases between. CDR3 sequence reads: CASRPGLTDTQYF. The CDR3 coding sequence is TGTGCCAGCAGACCCGGACTCACAGATACGCAGTATTTT.

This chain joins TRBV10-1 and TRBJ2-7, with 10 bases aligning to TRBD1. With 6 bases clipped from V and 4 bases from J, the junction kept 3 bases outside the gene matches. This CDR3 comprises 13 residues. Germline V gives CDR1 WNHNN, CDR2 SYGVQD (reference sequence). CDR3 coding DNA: TGCGCCAGCAGGCTGGGACAGGGGTACGAGCAGTACTTC. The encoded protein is CASRLGQGYEQYF.

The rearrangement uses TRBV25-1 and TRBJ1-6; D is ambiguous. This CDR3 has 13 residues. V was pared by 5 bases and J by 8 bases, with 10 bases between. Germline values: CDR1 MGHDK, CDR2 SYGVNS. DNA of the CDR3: TGTGCCAGCAGTCCCTCCGGGGATTCACCCCTCCACTTT. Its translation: CASSPSGDSPLHF.

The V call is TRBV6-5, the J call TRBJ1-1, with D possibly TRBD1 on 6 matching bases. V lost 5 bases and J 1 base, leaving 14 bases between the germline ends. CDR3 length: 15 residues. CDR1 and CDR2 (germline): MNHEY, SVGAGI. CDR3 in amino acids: CASSTTGLRNTEAFF. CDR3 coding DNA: TGTGCCAGCAGTACTACAGGGTTAAGGAACACTGAAGCTTTCTTT.

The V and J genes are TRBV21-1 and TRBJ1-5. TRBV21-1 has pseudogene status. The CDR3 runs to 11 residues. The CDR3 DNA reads TGTGCCAGCAGCAAAGGCGTGACCCAGCATTTT. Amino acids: CASSKGVTQHF.

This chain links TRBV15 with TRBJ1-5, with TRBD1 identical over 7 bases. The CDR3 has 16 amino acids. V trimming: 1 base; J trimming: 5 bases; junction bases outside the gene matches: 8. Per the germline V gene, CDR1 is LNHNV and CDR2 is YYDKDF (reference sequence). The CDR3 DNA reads TGTGCCACCAGCAGAGGCCCGACAGGGAACCATCAGCCCCAGCATTTT. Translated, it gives CATSRGPTGNHQPQHF.

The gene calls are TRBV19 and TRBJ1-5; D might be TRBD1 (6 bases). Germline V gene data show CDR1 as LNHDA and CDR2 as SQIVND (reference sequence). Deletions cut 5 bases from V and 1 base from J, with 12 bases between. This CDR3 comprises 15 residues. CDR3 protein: CASSVQGSSNQPQHF. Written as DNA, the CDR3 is TGTGCCAGTAGTGTACAGGGTAGCAGCAATCAGCCCCAGCATTTT.

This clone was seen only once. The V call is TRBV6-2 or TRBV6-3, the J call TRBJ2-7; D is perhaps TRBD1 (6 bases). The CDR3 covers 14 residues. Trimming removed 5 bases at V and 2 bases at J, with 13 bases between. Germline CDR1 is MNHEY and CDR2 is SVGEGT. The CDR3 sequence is CASSPGQRTYEQYF. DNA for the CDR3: TGTGCCAGCAGTCCCGGACAGAGAACCTACGAGCAGTACTTC.

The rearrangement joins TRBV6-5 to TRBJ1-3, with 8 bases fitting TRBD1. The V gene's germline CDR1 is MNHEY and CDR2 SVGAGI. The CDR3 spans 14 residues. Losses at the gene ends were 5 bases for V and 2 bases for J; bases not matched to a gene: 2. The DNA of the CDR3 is TGTGCCAGCAGTCTACAGGGGGCTGGAAACACCATATATTTT. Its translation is CASSLQGAGNTIYF.

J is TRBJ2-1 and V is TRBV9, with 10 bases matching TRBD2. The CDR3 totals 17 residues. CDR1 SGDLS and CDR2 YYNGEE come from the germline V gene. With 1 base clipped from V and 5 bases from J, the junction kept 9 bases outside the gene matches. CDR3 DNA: TGTGCCAGCAGCGTATCCCCCCTAGCGGGAGTTCACAATGAGCAGTTCTTC. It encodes CASSVSPLAGVHNEQFF.

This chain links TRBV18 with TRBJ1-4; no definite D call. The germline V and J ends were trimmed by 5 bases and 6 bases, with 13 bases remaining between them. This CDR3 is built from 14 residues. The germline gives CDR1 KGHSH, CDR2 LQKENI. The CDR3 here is CASSSLSRDEKLFF. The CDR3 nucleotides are TGTGCCAGCTCATCCCTCTCTCGGGATGAAAAACTGTTTTTT.

The CDR3: CASSLVAGVNYEQYF. CDR3 sequence (DNA): TGTGCCAGCAGCTTAGTGGCGGGGGTGAACTACGAGCAGTACTTC. V usage is TRBV7-2 and J usage is TRBJ2-7; 7 bases are shared with TRBD2. The length of the CDR3 is 15 residues. Germline-derived CDR1 and CDR2 are SGHTA and FQGNSA. V dropped 1 base and J dropped 3; count of bases not matched to a gene: 6.

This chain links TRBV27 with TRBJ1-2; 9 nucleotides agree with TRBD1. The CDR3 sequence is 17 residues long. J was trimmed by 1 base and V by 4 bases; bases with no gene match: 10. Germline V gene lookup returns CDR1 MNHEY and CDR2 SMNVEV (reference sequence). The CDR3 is CASSSTPGQGINYGYTF. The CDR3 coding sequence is TGTGCCAGCAGTTCGACACCGGGACAGGGCATTAACTATGGCTACACCTTC.